A selection of T cell receptor beta chains follows, all from one sample in a study of shared clonotypes between healthy human individuals. Generated by immunoSEQ multiplex PCR, the TCRdb table keeps only in-frame clones and is missing some. The sample contains fewer than 500,000 clones, around 79% of which appear only once. The sample consisted of PBMCs. The receptors were gathered from a woman in her thirties or forties in good health. Some clones in this sample may be carry-over from other donors' samples. The CDR3 runs from the conserved cysteine through the conserved F or W. A D gene is named only where the DNA matches it firmly. A row's size may be missing; if present it is once, few, many or a size class.

-	TRBV4-2	-	TRBJ2-1	CASSQDEQGEQFF	TGTGCCAGCAGCCAAGATGAGCAGGGTGAGCAGTTCTTC
-	TRBV10-3	once	TRBJ1-2	CAISQKPDGDYTF	TGTGCCATCAGTCAAAAACCGGACGGAGACTACACCTTC
TRBD2	TRBV5-1	-	TRBJ2-3	CASSPGLAASTDTQYF	TGCGCCAGCAGCCCGGGACTAGCGGCTAGCACAGATACGCAGTATTTT
-	TRBV11-2	-	TRBJ2-5	CASSLVSTPQETQYF	TGTGCCAGCAGCTTAGTATCGACCCCACAAGAGACCCAGTACTTC
-	TRBV6-5	-	TRBJ1-2	CASSRSREANYGYTF	TGTGCCAGCAGTCGTAGCCGGGAAGCTAACTATGGCTACACCTTC
-	TRBV15	-	TRBJ2-4	CATSQTLAKNIQYF	TGTGCCACCAGCCAAACGCTAGCCAAAAACATTCAGTACTTC
TRBD1	TRBV5-6	-	TRBJ2-7	CASSLVDRNSYEQYF	TGTGCCAGCAGCTTGGTGGACAGGAATTCCTACGAGCAGTACTTC
-	TRBV27	-	TRBJ2-3	CASIRGGTGTQYF	TGTGCCAGCATCCGGGGAGGAACAGGTACGCAGTATTTT
-	TRBV5-1	-	TRBJ2-5	CASKTGRVGETQYF	TGCGCCAGCAAAACCGGCCGAGTGGGCGAGACCCAGTACTTC
-	TRBV2	-	TRBJ1-5	CASSPQVSFNQPQHF	TGTGCCAGCAGTCCCCAGGTTTCTTTCAATCAGCCCCAGCATTTT
TRBD2	TRBV28	-	TRBJ2-3	CASSPHSSAPGGKYF	TGTGCCAGCAGTCCACATTCTAGCGCCCCGGGAGGGAAGTATTTT
TRBD1	TRBV15	-	TRBJ2-2	CATSRLPGQGSATGELFF	TGTGCCACCAGCAGGTTGCCGGGACAGGGGTCGGCCACCGGGGAGCTGTTTTTT
-	TRBV7-8	-	TRBJ1-2	CASSLLQGYGYTF	TGTGCCAGCAGCTTACTACAGGGCTATGGCTACACCTTC
-	TRBV7-2	-	TRBJ2-3	CASSPSRSTDTQYF	TGTGCCAGCAGCCCGAGCAGAAGCACAGATACGCAGTATTTT
-	TRBV7-2	-	TRBJ2-7	CASSLGGASYEQYF	TGTGCCAGCAGCTTAGGCGGGGCCTCCTACGAGCAGTACTTC
TRBD2	TRBV29-1	-	TRBJ2-1	CSSGGRGINEQFF	TGCAGCTCAGGCGGGAGAGGGATCAATGAGCAGTTCTTC
TRBD1	TRBV6-6	-	TRBJ1-1	CASATGTGMNTEAFF	TGTGCCAGCGCTACCGGGACAGGGATGAACACTGAAGCTTTCTTT
-	TRBV19	once	TRBJ2-7	CASSRGGLYEQYF	TGTGCCAGTAGCCGCGGGGGCCTCTACGAGCAGTACTTC
-	TRBV5-1	-	TRBJ1-2	CASSLGEVWSYGYTF	TGCGCCAGCAGCCTCGGAGAAGTCTGGAGTTATGGCTACACCTTC
TRBD2	TRBV27	-	TRBJ2-7	CASSYKGAGGPDYEQYF	TGTGCCAGCAGTTACAAAGGGGCGGGAGGACCAGACTACGAGCAGTACTTC
-	TRBV7-9	once	TRBJ1-1	CASSRITVTEAFF	TGTGCCAGCAGCCGTATCACGGTCACTGAAGCTTTCTTT
-	TRBV7-9	-	TRBJ2-5	CASSYRPGETQYF	TGTGCCAGCAGCTACCGGCCGGGAGAGACCCAGTACTTC
-	TRBV6-1	once	TRBJ1-4	CASTGRSLVEKLFF	TGTGCCAGCACCGGACGCTCGTTAGTTGAAAAACTGTTTTTT
-	TRBV5-1	-	TRBJ1-4	CASSLMGAEEKLFF	TGCGCCAGCAGCTTGATGGGCGCAGAGGAAAAACTGTTTTTT
-	TRBV7-2	-	TRBJ2-3	CASSGRGGAGADTQYF	TGTGCCAGCAGCGGCAGGGGCGGGGCGGGAGCAGATACGCAGTATTTT
-	TRBV7-9	-	TRBJ2-3	CASSRAAGQVRTQYF	TGTGCCAGCAGCCGAGCGGCAGGGCAGGTCCGGACGCAGTATTTT
-	TRBV2	-	TRBJ2-6	CASSEGIAGANVLTF	TGTGCCAGCAGTGAGGGGATCGCTGGGGCCAACGTCCTGACTTTC
-	TRBV5-4	-	TRBJ2-3	CASSGDAYTQYF	TGTGCCAGCAGCGGCGATGCATATACGCAGTATTTT
TRBD1	TRBV27	-	TRBJ2-7	CASSLVGQGPYEQYF	TGTGCCAGCAGTTTAGTGGGACAGGGTCCGTACGAGCAGTACTTC
TRBD2	TRBV7-9	-	TRBJ2-7	CASSLNLGGLAGEYEQYF	TGTGCCAGCAGCTTAAATTTAGGTGGTCTAGCGGGAGAATACGAGCAGTACTTC
-	TRBV4-2	-	TRBJ1-5	CASSQGPNQPQHF	TGTGCCAGCAGCCAAGGTCCCAATCAGCCCCAGCATTTT
TRBD1	TRBV2	-	TRBJ2-2	CASSQGAGGELFF	TGTGCCAGTTCCCAGGGGGCAGGCGGGGAGCTGTTTTTT
-	TRBV19	-	TRBJ2-3	CASSVGGLSGDTQYF	TGTGCCAGCTCGGTTGGGGGGCTTTCAGGGGATACGCAGTATTTT
TRBD2	TRBV29-1	-	TRBJ2-1	CSGRKREGRNEQFF	TGCAGCGGACGCAAGCGGGAGGGCCGTAATGAGCAGTTCTTC
TRBD2	TRBV2	-	TRBJ2-2	CASRDPTSGRTGELFF	TGTGCCAGCAGAGACCCGACTAGCGGGAGAACCGGGGAGCTGTTTTTT
TRBD1	TRBV4-1	-	TRBJ1-2	CASSQGDRTNYGYTF	TGCGCCAGCAGCCAAGGGGACAGAACTAACTATGGCTACACCTTC
-	TRBV28	-	TRBJ2-7	CASRARGSPPYEQYF	TGTGCCAGCAGAGCTCGGGGGTCCCCTCCCTACGAGCAGTACTTC
-	TRBV7-9	-	TRBJ2-1	CASSLGASDAQFF	TGTGCCAGCAGCTTAGGGGCTAGCGACGCGCAGTTCTTC
TRBD2	TRBV5-1	-	TRBJ2-1	CASSLASGSYNEQFF	TGCGCCAGCAGCTTGGCTAGCGGCTCCTACAATGAGCAGTTCTTC